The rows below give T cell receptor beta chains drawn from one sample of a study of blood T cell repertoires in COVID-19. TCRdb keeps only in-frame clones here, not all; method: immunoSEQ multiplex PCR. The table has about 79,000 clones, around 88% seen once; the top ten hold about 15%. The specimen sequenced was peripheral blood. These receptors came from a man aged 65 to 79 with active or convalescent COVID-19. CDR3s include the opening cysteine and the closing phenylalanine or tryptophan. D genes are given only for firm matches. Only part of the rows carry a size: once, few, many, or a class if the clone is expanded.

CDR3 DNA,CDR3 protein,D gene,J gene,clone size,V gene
TGTGCCAGCAGTTTGTCTAGCGGGCCGAGCTCCTACGAGCAGTACTTC,CASSLSSGPSSYEQYF,TRBD2,TRBJ2-7,NA,TRBV28
TGTGCCAGCAGCCAGGTAAGGGAGAGCAATCAGCCCCAGCATTTT,CASSQVRESNQPQHF,NA,TRBJ1-5,NA,TRBV3-1/TRBV3-2
TGTGCCAGCAGTTCCTTCAGCGGGAAAAGCACAGATACGCAGTATTTT,CASSSFSGKSTDTQYF,TRBD2,TRBJ2-3,NA,TRBV27
TGTGCCAGCAGTAGGGGCCCGAACACTGAAGCTTTCTTT,CASSRGPNTEAFF,NA,TRBJ1-1,NA,TRBV11-1
TGTGCCAGCAGCCCGACCCTGACACTCTCTGGAAACACCATATATTTT,CASSPTLTLSGNTIYF,NA,TRBJ1-3,NA,TRBV7-8
TGTGCCAGCAGTCGGGACTCATGGGATGAGCAGTTCTTC,CASSRDSWDEQFF,NA,TRBJ2-1,NA,TRBV27
TGTGCCAGCAGCTTGACAGGGGGGGGCTATGGCTACACCTTC,CASSLTGGGYGYTF,TRBD1,TRBJ1-2,NA,TRBV7-2
TGTGCCACCAGTGAGGGGGGGGACTATGGCTACACCTTC,CATSEGGDYGYTF,NA,TRBJ1-2,NA,TRBV24-1
TGTGCCAGCAGTTACTATGCAGGGGACACAGATACGCAGTATTTT,CASSYYAGDTDTQYF,NA,TRBJ2-3,NA,TRBV6-6
TGTGCCAGCTCACCTGCGGGACAGACAGAGGGCTACACCTTC,CASSPAGQTEGYTF,TRBD1,TRBJ1-2,NA,TRBV18
TGTGCCAGCAGGATAGGGAGGAGCACTGAAGCTTTCTTT,CASRIGRSTEAFF,NA,TRBJ1-1,NA,TRBV27
TGTGCCAGCAGCACATATGAAAAACTGTTTTTT,CASSTYEKLFF,NA,TRBJ1-4,NA,TRBV11-2
TGCGCCAGCAGCTCGGAAGTGTGGGACAAGAACACCGGGGAGCTGTTTTTT,CASSSEVWDKNTGELFF,NA,TRBJ2-2,NA,TRBV5-1
TGTGCCAGCAGCTTTCGGACTAGCGGGAGGTTCGATACGCAGTATTTT,CASSFRTSGRFDTQYF,TRBD2,TRBJ2-3,NA,TRBV7-2
TGTGCCACCAGCAGAACGGGACAGGGGGTCTACGAGCAGTACTTC,CATSRTGQGVYEQYF,TRBD1,TRBJ2-7,NA,TRBV15
TGTGCCAGCTCAACCCTAGACGAGCAGTACTTC,CASSTLDEQYF,NA,TRBJ2-7,few,TRBV18
TGTGCCATCAGTGAGTCGGAGGGGAACACTGAAGCTTTCTTT,CAISESEGNTEAFF,NA,TRBJ1-1,NA,TRBV10-3
TGTGCCAGCAGCTTAGGGGCAGGTCATAGCAATCAGCCCCAGCATTTT,CASSLGAGHSNQPQHF,NA,TRBJ1-5,NA,TRBV11-2
TGTGCCAGCAGTTACCCATCACTAGCGGGAGTCTACGAGCAGTACTTC,CASSYPSLAGVYEQYF,TRBD2,TRBJ2-7,NA,TRBV6-2/TRBV6-3
TGTGCCAGCAGCCCTTCCACTGAAGAGACCCAGTACTTC,CASSPSTEETQYF,NA,TRBJ2-5,NA,TRBV11-2
TGTGCCAGTAACGGGAGGAGCACAGATACGCAGTATTTT,CASNGRSTDTQYF,TRBD2,TRBJ2-3,NA,TRBV19
TGTGCCAGCAGTGAAGGTGCCTGGGGGACAGCCTATGAAAAACTGTTTTTT,CASSEGAWGTAYEKLFF,TRBD1,TRBJ1-4,few,TRBV2
TGCGCCAGCAGCTTGGACGGTATGAATTCACCCCTCCACTTT,CASSLDGMNSPLHF,NA,TRBJ1-6,NA,TRBV5-1
TGTGCCAGCAGCGAACCGGGATGGGGAGATACGCAGTATTTT,CASSEPGWGDTQYF,NA,TRBJ2-3,NA,TRBV11-2
TGTGCCAGCAGCCAAGTTATCGGGTTGACTAGCGGGAGGGCCGGCTCCTACAATGAGCAGTTCTTC,CASSQVIGLTSGRAGSYNEQFF,TRBD2,TRBJ2-1,once,TRBV4-2
TGCGCCAGCAGCTTGGCTACTATAGGTTCGAACACCGGGGAGCTGTTTTTT,CASSLATIGSNTGELFF,NA,TRBJ2-2,once,TRBV5-1
TGTGCCAGCAGAAAAGGGACAGGGGGCTCTAATGAAAAACTGTTTTTT,CASRKGTGGSNEKLFF,TRBD1,TRBJ1-4,NA,TRBV28
TGTGCCAGCAGCTTTGCGGGAGGGCCGGGGGAGCAGTACTTC,CASSFAGGPGEQYF,TRBD2,TRBJ2-7,NA,TRBV7-2
TGTGCCAGCAGTGATACCGGGACTAGAACAGATACGCAGTATTTT,CASSDTGTRTDTQYF,TRBD2,TRBJ2-3,NA,TRBV9
TGCGCCAGCAGCCGGAATCGACAGGAGCCACCTAACGAGCAGTACTTC,CASSRNRQEPPNEQYF,NA,TRBJ2-7,NA,TRBV4-1
TGCGCCAGCAGCGGATATACAGGGACAAGCAATCAGCCCCAGCATTTT,CASSGYTGTSNQPQHF,NA,TRBJ1-5,NA,TRBV5-1
TGTGCCAGCAGTCTCGGAGCTTTCTTT,CASSLGAFF,NA,TRBJ1-1,NA,TRBV27
TGCGCCAGCAGCCAAGATCGGGGAGATACGCAGTATTTT,CASSQDRGDTQYF,NA,TRBJ2-3,NA,TRBV4-1
TGTGCCAGCAGCAAAACAGGGGTGGGTCAGCCCCAGCATTTT,CASSKTGVGQPQHF,TRBD1,TRBJ1-5,few,TRBV6-5
TGTGCCAGCACTAGGGAGACCAGGGAAAAACTGTTTTTT,CASTRETREKLFF,NA,TRBJ1-4,NA,TRBV28
TGTGCCAGCAGTGAGGGGCAGCGCCAAGAGACCCAGTACTTC,CASSEGQRQETQYF,NA,TRBJ2-5,NA,TRBV2
TGTGCCAGCAGTTACAGCAGGGGTGGCTACGAGCAGTACTTC,CASSYSRGGYEQYF,NA,TRBJ2-7,once,TRBV6-5
TGTGCCAGCAGCCAAGGCCAGGGACAGGGGGCCGGCGAGCAGTACTTC,CASSQGQGQGAGEQYF,TRBD1,TRBJ2-7,NA,TRBV4-2
TGCAGCGTTGAAACAGGGTTCGAGCAGTACTTC,CSVETGFEQYF,NA,TRBJ2-7,NA,TRBV29-1
TGCGCCAGCACCAACCGGGATTGGTCTAGCGGGTGCTACACCGGGGAGCTGTTTTTT,CASTNRDWSSGCYTGELFF,TRBD2,TRBJ2-2,NA,TRBV23-1
TGTGCCAGCAGCCAAGTCAGGGCCGGTGGCTACACCTTC,CASSQVRAGGYTF,NA,TRBJ1-2,NA,TRBV14
TGTGCCAGCAGTTCGGGGACTAGCGGGATGGGAGAGACCCAGTACTTC,CASSSGTSGMGETQYF,TRBD2,TRBJ2-5,NA,TRBV6-5
TGTGCCAGCAGCTTAGCTGCTAGCGGGGGTAGCTCCTACAATGAGCAGTTCTTC,CASSLAASGGSSYNEQFF,TRBD2,TRBJ2-1,few,TRBV7-2
TGCGCCAGCAGCTTAAACCCGACAGGGCTCTCTGGAAACACCATATATTTT,CASSLNPTGLSGNTIYF,TRBD1,TRBJ1-3,NA,TRBV5-1
TGTGCCAGCGTCAACAGGGGGCGTTTTTCCTACGAGCAGTACTTC,CASVNRGRFSYEQYF,TRBD1,TRBJ2-7,NA,TRBV28
TGTGCCAGCAGTACTAGCGGGAGGGCCGTAAGCACCTACAATGAGCAGTTCTTC,CASSTSGRAVSTYNEQFF,TRBD2,TRBJ2-1,NA,TRBV6-9
TGTGCCAGCACCCCGGTGCGGACTGTCAACATTCAGTACTTC,CASTPVRTVNIQYF,NA,TRBJ2-4,NA,TRBV6-2/TRBV6-3